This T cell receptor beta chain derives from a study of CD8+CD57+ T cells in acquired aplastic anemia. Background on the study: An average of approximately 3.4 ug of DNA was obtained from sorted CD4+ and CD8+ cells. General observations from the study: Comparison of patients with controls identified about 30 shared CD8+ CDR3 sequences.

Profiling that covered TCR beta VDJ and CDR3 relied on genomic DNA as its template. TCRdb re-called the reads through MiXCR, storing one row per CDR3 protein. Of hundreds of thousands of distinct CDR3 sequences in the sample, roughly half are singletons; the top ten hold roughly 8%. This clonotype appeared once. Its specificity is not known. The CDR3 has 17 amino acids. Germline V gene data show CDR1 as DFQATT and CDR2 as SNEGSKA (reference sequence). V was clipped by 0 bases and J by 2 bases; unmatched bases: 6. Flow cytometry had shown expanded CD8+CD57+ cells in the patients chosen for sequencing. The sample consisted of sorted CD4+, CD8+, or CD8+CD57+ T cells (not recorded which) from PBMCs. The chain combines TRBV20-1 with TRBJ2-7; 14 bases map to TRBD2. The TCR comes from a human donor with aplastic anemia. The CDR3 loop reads CSARDPSTSGGAYEQYF. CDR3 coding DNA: TGCAGTGCTAGAGACCCCTCGACTAGCGGGGGGGCCTACGAGCAGTACTTC.